Shown below are 30 T cell receptor beta chains from a single sample sequenced in a study of beta chain features in type 1 diabetes. Every bit of the isolated RNA underwent reverse transcription, so sequencing read expressed TCRB transcripts. Profiling relied on immunoSEQ multiplex PCR, and the TCRdb table lists in-frame clones only, not all of them. Of around 280,000 clones in the sample, around 7.3% were seen once. The sequencing input was central memory CD4+ T cells from blood. Source of these receptors: a woman aged 18 to 35 in good health.

This sequence joins TRBV9 and TRBJ2-7; 7 nucleotides line up with TRBD2. The germline CDR1 and CDR2 sequences are SGDLS and YYNGEE. V trimming: 0 bases; J trimming: 5 bases; junction bases outside the gene matches: 8. This CDR3 contains 15 residues. CDR3 in amino acids: CASSVGAGVGDEQYF. In nucleotides, the CDR3 is TGTGCCAGCAGCGTAGGGGCGGGGGTTGGCGACGAGCAGTACTTC.

To note about this clone: The same CDR3 also results from other DNA sequences found in this sample. CDR3 in DNA: TGCGCCAGCAGCTTGGGGACAGGGGGGAATGAGCAGTTCTTC. The encoded protein is CASSLGTGGNEQFF. J is TRBJ2-1 and V is TRBV5-1; TRBD1 agrees at 10 bases. Germline loops: CDR1 SGHRS, CDR2 YFSETQ. CDR3 length: 14 amino acids. With 0 bases clipped from V and 7 bases from J, the junction kept 1 base outside the gene matches.

This sequence joins TRBV5-6 and TRBJ2-4; TRBD1 matches at 10 bases. After removal of 4 bases from V and 3 bases from J, the junction contained 4 bases not matched to a gene. Germline V gene lookup returns CDR1 SGHDT and CDR2 YYEEEE. The CDR3 has 15 residues. CDR3 nucleotide sequence: TGTGCCAGCAGCCCGGGACAGGGGATCAAAAACATTCAGTACTTC. This translates into CASSPGQGIKNIQYF.

V usage is TRBV30 and J usage is TRBJ2-5; 11 bases fit TRBD2. The CDR3 covers 15 residues. V trimming: 8 bases; J trimming: 7 bases; junction bases outside the gene matches: 15. The V gene's germline CDR1 is GTSNPN and CDR2 SVGIG (reference sequence). CDR3: CAAATSGSVSGTQYF. CDR3 nucleotides: TGTGCCGCGGCCACTAGCGGGAGTGTTTCGGGGACCCAGTACTTC.

This clone was detected a few times. The gene calls are TRBV7-8 and TRBJ1-2; D ambiguous. Trimming stripped 0 bases from V and 4 bases from J, with 9 bases between. The CDR3 is 14 amino acids. Germline lookup yields CDR1 SGHVS and CDR2 FQNEAQ. The CDR3 nucleotides are TGTGCCAGCAGCTTAGCGGTGAAAGGCTATGGCTACACCTTC. Its protein product is CASSLAVKGYGYTF.

J is TRBJ2-1 and V is TRBV11-3, with TRBD2 matching 11 bases. With V trimmed by 0 bases and J by 2 bases, 9 bases remained unmatched. Germline assignment: CDR1 SGHNT and CDR2 YENEEA. The CDR3 runs 19 residues. The CDR3 DNA reads TGTGCCAGCAGCTTAGATGGTCGGACTAGCGGGCGCACCTACAATGAGCAGTTCTTC. Translation: CASSLDGRTSGRTYNEQFF.

This clone was seen a few times. V usage is TRBV15 and J usage is TRBJ1-5; D may be TRBD1 (5 bases). Germline CDR1 and CDR2: LNHNV and YYDKDF (reference sequence). The CDR3 covers 16 residues. The V and J ends lost 7 bases and 2 bases respectively, with 18 bases between them. CDR3 DNA sequence: TGTGCCACCAACGGGTTTGTTGGCAGGGGCAATCAGCCCCAGCATTTT. Translation: CATNGFVGRGNQPQHF.

This clone was counted a few times. The genes are TRBV5-1 and TRBJ1-1, with no clear D. Trimming cost V 0 bases and J 13 bases, with 13 bases left between them. The CDR3 totals 12 residues. Germline CDR1 is SGHRS and CDR2 is YFSETQ. The CDR3 DNA follows: TGCGCCAGCAGCTTGGGGTCGGCGCAAGGTTTCTTT. Translated: CASSLGSAQGFF.

The CDR3 spells CASSLSRGEGDTQYF. The CDR3, as DNA: TGTGCCAGCTCGCTAAGCAGGGGAGAGGGAGATACGCAGTATTTT. The chain employs TRBV18 and TRBJ2-3, with a possible D match to TRBD1 (6 bases). The CDR3 has 15 residues. Trimming cost V 6 bases and J 5 bases, with 18 bases left between them. Germline CDR1 and CDR2: KGHSH and LQKENI.

The chain joins TRBV9 to TRBJ2-3; 9 bases agree with TRBD1. The CDR3 spans 15 residues. Germline trimming cut 3 bases from V and 2 bases from J; bases unmatched to any gene: 4. In germline, CDR1 is SGDLS, CDR2 YYNGEE. The CDR3, as DNA: TGTGCCAGCAGCGGCCGGGACAGGGACACAGATACGCAGTATTTT. This gives the protein CASSGRDRDTDTQYF.

This clone was observed a handful of times. The genes are TRBV30 and TRBJ1-4; the match to TRBD1 covers 9 bases. The V gene's germline CDR1 is GTSNPN and CDR2 SVGIG (reference sequence). There are 14 residues in the CDR3. J was trimmed by 5 bases and V by 8 bases; bases with no gene match: 9. The CDR3: CARTSGTGNEKLFF. The CDR3 region has the DNA TGTGCCCGCACCTCCGGGACAGGGAATGAAAAACTGTTTTTT.

The J gene is TRBJ1-6, the V gene TRBV7-2; D is unclear. Looked up from germline, CDR1 is SGHTA and CDR2 is FQGNSA. CDR3 length: 15 amino acids. V gave up 5 bases and J gave up 7 bases, with 15 bases separating them. CDR3 sequence: CASSPRPESNSPLHF. CDR3 DNA sequence: TGTGCCAGCAGCCCCAGACCCGAATCCAATTCACCCCTCCACTTT.

The sample holds a few counts of this clone. This chain uses TRBV6-5 with TRBJ2-3, with TRBD2 matching over 13 bases. Germline V gene sequence: CDR1 MNHEY, CDR2 SVGAGI. The J segment lost 3 bases and the V segment lost 6 bases, leaving 3 bases of the junction unmatched. The CDR3 runs 15 residues. CDR3 amino acids: CASSRLAGGTDTQYF. The CDR3 DNA follows: TGTGCCAGCAGCCGACTAGCGGGGGGAACAGATACGCAGTATTTT.

A few counts support this clone. This chain uses TRBV5-1 with TRBJ2-7; 8 bases align to TRBD1. CDR1 is SGHRS and CDR2 is YFSETQ in the germline V gene. The ends lost 0 bases at V and 5 bases at J; junction bases unmatched: 10. The CDR3 sequence is 16 residues long. DNA of the CDR3: TGCGCCAGCAGCTTGGAATCAAGGACAGGGAGCCACGAGCAGTACTTC. Its protein is CASSLESRTGSHEQYF.

This clone was counted only a few times. The rearrangement joins TRBV14 to TRBJ2-1; unclear D gene. The CDR3 sequence is 15 residues long. V shed 0 bases and J shed 5 bases, with 11 bases lying between them. CDR1 and CDR2 (germline): SGHDN, FVKESK. The CDR3 nucleotides read TGTGCCAGCAGCCAAGATCAGACATCCAACAATGAGCAGTTCTTC. Amino acids: CASSQDQTSNNEQFF.

This clone has only a few counts. The chain joins TRBV7-2 to TRBJ2-7; 8 bases align to TRBD2. Germline V gene sequence: CDR1 SGHTA, CDR2 FQGNSA. This CDR3 is built from 15 residues. The V and J ends lost 5 bases and 3 bases, in that order; junction bases with no gene match: 9. As DNA, the CDR3 is TGTGCCAGCAGCCCACATACTAGCGGACTCTACGAGCAGTACTTC. Translation: CASSPHTSGLYEQYF.

This clone came up a few times. The V and J genes are TRBV2 and TRBJ2-2, with D possibly called TRBD1 or TRBD2 (5 bases each). The CDR3 runs 14 residues. Trimming stripped 4 bases from V and 7 bases from J, with 13 bases between. The germline V gene encodes CDR1 SNHLY and CDR2 FYNNEI. The CDR3 region has the DNA TGTGCCAGCAGTGCCACGGGGACGCACGGGGAGCTGTTTTTT. Residues: CASSATGTHGELFF.

This clone occurred a few times. This CDR3 is also generated by other DNA sequences in the sample. The gene calls are TRBV5-1 and TRBJ2-2, with TRBD1 matching over 7 bases. The CDR3 consists of 15 residues. Germline lookup yields CDR1 SGHRS and CDR2 YFSETQ. V was pared by 0 bases and J by 3 bases, with 2 bases of the junction left unmatched. CDR3 residues: CASSLGDRDTGELFF. The CDR3 bases are TGCGCCAGCAGCTTGGGAGACAGGGACACCGGGGAGCTGTTTTTT. Drawing the rest from reference TRBV5-1 and TRBJ2-2, the complete variable domain is KAGVTQTPRYLIKTRGQQVTLSCSPISGHRSVSWYQQTPGQGLQFLFEYFSETQRNKGNFPGRFSGRQFSNSRSEMNVSTLELGDSALYLCASSLGDRDTGELFFGEGSRLTVL.

This clone has only a few counts. The genes are TRBV18 and TRBJ1-1, with 8 bases fitting TRBD1. V lost 0 bases, J lost 10 bases, and 4 bases stayed unmatched. Germline CDR1 is KGHSH and CDR2 is LQKENI. CDR3 length: 13 residues. The CDR3 coding sequence is TGTGCCAGCTCACCACCGGGACAGGACCGAGCTTTCTTT. Protein sequence: CASSPPGQDRAFF.

This chain connects TRBV30 to TRBJ1-2; possibly TRBD1 for D (6 bases). The CDR3 covers 13 residues. Germline V gene lookup returns CDR1 GTSNPN and CDR2 SVGIG (reference sequence). V was pared by 3 bases and J by 2 bases, with 10 bases between. CDR3 nucleotides: TGTGCCTGGAGCGCAACAGGGAACTATGGCTACACCTTC. Amino acids: CAWSATGNYGYTF.

This clone was observed a handful of times. The gene calls are TRBV7-2 and TRBJ2-3; 7 bases agree with TRBD1. The V and J ends lost 4 bases and 1 base, in that order; junction bases with no gene match: 5. This CDR3 is 15 amino acids long. The germline V gene encodes CDR1 SGHTA and CDR2 FQGNSA. CDR3 coding DNA: TGTGCCAGCAGCTCGCCAGACAGGGGCACAGATACGCAGTATTTT. Its protein product is CASSSPDRGTDTQYF.

The V gene is TRBV7-3, the J gene TRBJ2-3; D is possibly TRBD1 (6 bases). The CDR3 has 15 residues. CDR1 SGHTA and CDR2 FQGTGA come from the germline V gene. V was clipped by 4 bases and J by 7 bases, with 18 bases between them. Here the CDR3 DNA reads TGTGCCAGCAGCTCCCAGGGGAGCACACACCATACGCAGTATTTT. This encodes CASSSQGSTHHTQYF.

This chain's CDR3 is CASSLGSLADTQYF. The CDR3 DNA is TGTGCCAGCAGCTTAGGATCTTTGGCAGATACGCAGTATTTT. The chain combines TRBV7-8 with TRBJ2-3; D unclear. Germline values: CDR1 SGHVS, CDR2 FQNEAQ. Trimming removed 1 base from V and 4 bases from J, with 9 bases in between. This CDR3 is 14 amino acids long. The full variable domain, with the rest looked up from reference TRBV7-8 and TRBJ2-3, is GAGVSQSPRYKVAKRGQDVALRCDPISGHVSLFWYQQALGQGPEFLTYFQNEAQLDKSGLPSDRFFAERPEGSVSTLKIQRTQQEDSAVYLCASSLGSLADTQYFGPGTRLTVL.

This clone has a handful of counts. The chain couples TRBV7-2 to TRBJ2-1; 7 bases are shared with TRBD2. V trimming: 6 bases; J trimming: 7 bases; junction bases outside the gene matches: 9. Germline V lookup: CDR1 SGHTA, CDR2 FQGNSA. CDR3 length equals 14 residues. The CDR3 DNA sequence: TGTGCCAGCAGTCCCAGCGGGGTAAGGAATGAGCAGTTCTTC. Translation: CASSPSGVRNEQFF.

This chain uses TRBV7-2 with TRBJ1-2, with D possibly being TRBD1 (5 bases). Looked up from germline, CDR1 is SGHTA and CDR2 is FQGNSA. The CDR3 is 14 residues long. Deletions cut 5 bases from V and 4 bases from J, with 14 bases between. CDR3 loop: CASSLDGGFYGYTF. The CDR3 DNA follows: TGTGCCAGCAGCCTCGACGGGGGATTCTATGGCTACACCTTC.

The chain recombines TRBV27 with TRBJ2-7; the D call may be TRBD1 or TRBD2 (5 bases each). CDR3 size: 14 residues. Per the germline V gene, CDR1 is MNHEY and CDR2 is SMNVEV (reference sequence). V lost 2 bases and J lost 6, with 14 bases in between. The chain's CDR3 is CASSLLGGVSEQYF. For the CDR3, the DNA is TGTGCCAGCAGTTTACTTGGGGGAGTAAGCGAGCAGTACTTC.

This clone occurred a few times. The chain is built from TRBV5-4 and TRBJ2-1; 7 bases map to TRBD1. This CDR3 is built from 14 residues. The V segment lost 3 bases and the J segment 9 bases; nucleotides outside the gene matches: 9. CDR1 is SGHNT and CDR2 is YYREEE in the germline V gene (reference sequence). In DNA form, the CDR3 reads TGTGCCAGCAGCTCCTACGACAGGGAAGGTGAGCAGTTCTTC. Its protein product is CASSSYDREGEQFF.

This clone was counted once. The chain employs TRBV4-2 and TRBJ1-2; D remains ambiguous. Germline CDR1 and CDR2: LGHNA and YNFKEQ. Trimming took 0 bases from V and 6 from J, leaving 8 bases between them. The CDR3 extends over 13 amino acids. This CDR3 reads CASSQDSADGYTF. In DNA form, the CDR3 reads TGTGCCAGCAGCCAAGACTCCGCGGATGGCTACACCTTC.

This clone has a handful of counts. The chain employs TRBV5-1 and TRBJ1-6; the D gene is possibly TRBD1 (6 bases). The CDR3 extends over 14 amino acids. Trimming removed 4 bases at V and 6 bases at J, with 11 bases between. Germline CDR1 reads SGHRS; CDR2 reads YFSETQ. This CDR3 is CASSRDTVNSPLHF. Written as DNA, the CDR3 is TGCGCCAGCAGCCGGGACACGGTTAATTCACCCCTCCACTTT.

This clone was counted between two and nine times. The CDR3 bases are TGTGCCAGCAGCCTGCGGACTAGCGGGAGGAGAGGACAAGAGACCCAGTACTTC. The encoded protein is CASSLRTSGRRGQETQYF. The rearrangement joins TRBV7-9 to TRBJ2-5, with TRBD2 matching over 14 bases. Trimming took 5 bases from V and 2 from J; bases not matched to a gene: 10. CDR3 length: 18 residues. Germline lookup yields CDR1 SEHNR and CDR2 FQNEAQ (reference sequence).